Detailed here is one T cell receptor (beta chain). The data were obtained in a study of Graves' ophthalmopathy and Graves' hyperthyroidism. Aged 18 to 65, the patients with hyperthyroidism had under 2 months' duration and were newly diagnosed. V was shortened by 8 bases and J by 5 bases, with 18 bases between the two germline ends. CDR1 and CDR2 (germline): ENHRY, SYGVKD. The CDR3 consists of 14 residues. Amplified material comprised TCR beta CDR3 regions derived from RNA transcripts. Second-round multiplex PCR followed a first-round RT-PCR using HTBI primers. TCRdb re-called the multiplex PCR reads with MiXCR, one entry per CDR3 protein. Counted here are 450,000 to 600,000 distinct CDR3 sequences, under 40% occurring once; the ten biggest clones make up less than 4.5%.

The sequencing sample was made of peripheral blood or thyroid tissue (not recorded which). The J gene is TRBJ2-5, the V gene TRBV10-3; D could derive from TRBD1 or TRBD2 (5 bases each). The origin of this receptor is an adult man with Graves' hyperthyroidism. The CDR3 is CAIRRSGTSETQYF. For the CDR3, the DNA is TGTGCCATCCGACGATCAGGGACCAGTGAGACCCAGTACTTC.